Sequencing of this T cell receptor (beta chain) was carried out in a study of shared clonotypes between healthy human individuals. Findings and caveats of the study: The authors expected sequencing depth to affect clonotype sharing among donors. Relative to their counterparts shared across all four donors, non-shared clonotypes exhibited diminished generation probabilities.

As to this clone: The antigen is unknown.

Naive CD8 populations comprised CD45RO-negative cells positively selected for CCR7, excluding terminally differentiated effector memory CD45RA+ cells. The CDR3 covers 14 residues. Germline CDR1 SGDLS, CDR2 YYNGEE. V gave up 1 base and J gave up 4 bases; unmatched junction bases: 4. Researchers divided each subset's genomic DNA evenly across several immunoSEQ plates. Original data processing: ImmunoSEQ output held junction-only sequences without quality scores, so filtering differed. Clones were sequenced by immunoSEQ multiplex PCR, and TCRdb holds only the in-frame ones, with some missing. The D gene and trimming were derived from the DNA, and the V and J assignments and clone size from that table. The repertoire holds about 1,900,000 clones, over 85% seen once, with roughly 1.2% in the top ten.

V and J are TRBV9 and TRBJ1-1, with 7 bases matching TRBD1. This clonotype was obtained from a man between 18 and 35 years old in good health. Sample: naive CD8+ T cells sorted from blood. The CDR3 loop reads CASSVLTGSTEAFF. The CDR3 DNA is TGTGCCAGCAGCGTACTGACAGGGAGCACTGAAGCTTTCTTT.